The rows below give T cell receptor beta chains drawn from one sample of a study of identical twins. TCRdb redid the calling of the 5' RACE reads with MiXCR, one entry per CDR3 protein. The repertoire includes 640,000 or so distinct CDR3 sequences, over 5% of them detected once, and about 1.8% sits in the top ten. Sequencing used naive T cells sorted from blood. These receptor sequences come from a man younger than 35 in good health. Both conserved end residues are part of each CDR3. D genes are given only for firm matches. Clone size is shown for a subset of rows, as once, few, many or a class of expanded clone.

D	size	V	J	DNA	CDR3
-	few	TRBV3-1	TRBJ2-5	TGTGCCAGCAGCCCCCTGGGGGTAGGGGTTCAAGAGACCCAGTACTTC	CASSPLGVGVQETQYF
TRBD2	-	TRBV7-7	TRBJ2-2	TGTGCCAGCAGCAGGACTAGTACGAACACCGGGGAGCTGTTTTTT	CASSRTSTNTGELFF
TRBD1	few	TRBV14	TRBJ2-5	TGTGCCAGCAGCCGGGACAGACTTAGCTTGGGGACCCAGTACTTC	CASSRDRLSLGTQYF
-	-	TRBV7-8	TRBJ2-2	TGTGCCAGCAGCTTAGGTATACTACCGAACACCGGGGAGCTGTTTTTT	CASSLGILPNTGELFF
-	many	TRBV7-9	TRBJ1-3	TGTTCCACCGCCCGGAGCTCTGGAAACACCATATATTTT	CSTARSSGNTIYF
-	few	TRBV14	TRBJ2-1	TGTGCCAGCAGCCAAGTTAGACTGTCCAAGCAGTTCTTC	CASSQVRLSKQFF
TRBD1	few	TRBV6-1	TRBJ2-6	TGTGCCAGCAGCCCTGCCGGGACAGGGTTCGGGGCCAACGTCCTGACTTTC	CASSPAGTGFGANVLTF
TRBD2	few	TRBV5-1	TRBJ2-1	TGCGCCAGCCGGGCGGCGGGAGGGCTCCACAATGAGCAGTTCTTC	CASRAAGGLHNEQFF
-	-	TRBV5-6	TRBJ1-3	TGTGCCAGCAGCTTGGTGCGGGATTCTGGAAACACCATATATTTT	CASSLVRDSGNTIYF
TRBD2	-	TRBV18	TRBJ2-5	TGTGCCAGCTCACCCCTGGGACTAGCGAGGGAGACCCAGTACTTC	CASSPLGLARETQYF
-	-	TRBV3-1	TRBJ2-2	TGTGCCAGCAGCCCTGGAGTTGCTACCGGGGAGCTGTTTTTT	CASSPGVATGELFF
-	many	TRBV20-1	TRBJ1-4	TGCAGTGCTTTCCCATGGGAGGGGAATGAAAAACTGTTTTTT	CSAFPWEGNEKLFF